This record covers a single T cell receptor (beta chain). This clone was counted only a few times. Its antigen has not been determined. No base quality values were provided; no much bigger clone lies one nucleotide off. This specimen comes from a study of cytomegalovirus exposure and HLA in healthy donors (dated by TCRdb to about 2017). With respect to the entire study: An earlier analysis of approximately 640 of the donors reported 250 to 350 Gb of sequence data and more than 90 million unique TCR beta sequences from 150 million to 200 million T cells. Approximately 300 gigabases of sequencing data and tens of millions of unique TCR sequences were included in an early release covering around 650 HLA-typed donors. The genetic ancestry cluster associated with self-reported Caucasian donors included 65% to 90% of the roughly 400 genotyped donors. The aim of the study was to test whether cataloging public T cell receptors could identify signatures of past pathogen exposure. The study profiled the T cell repertoires of approximately 700 subjects by immunosequencing and related them to cytomegalovirus serostatus. A separate validation cohort of 90 to 150 different subjects was used in addition to the 666-subject first cohort. The study combined high-throughput TCR immunosequencing, statistical association of individual TCRs with disease status, and machine learning to predict cytomegalovirus infection status. To study patterns of TCR occurrence, a later analysis re-analyzed previously published TCR beta repertoires from 600 to 750 donors and added high-resolution HLA genotyping. The later analysis used no new phenotypic data to find candidate immune exposures, relying instead on TCR beta sequences and their occurrence across donors. An earlier analysis of 587 of the donors used high-throughput TCR beta sequencing to judge whether each TCR beta V gene segment behaved as functional or pseudogenic. Donor age, sex, ethnicity and CMV serostatus were collected together with the repertoire data. In a later genetic analysis, genome-wide SNP genotypes for about 60% of the 666 donors were used, and that subset was treated as a discovery cohort. Every discovery cohort repertoire had been produced on one sequencing platform. Both class I and class II loci were covered by HLA typing, at four-digit resolution. The number of typed donors differed by locus: about 620-640 for A, B, C, DRB1 and DQB1; 500 to 550 for DQA1; 600 to 610 for DPA1; and roughly 470 for DPB1. Because of strong linkage in the cohort, five DR-DQ haplotypes were treated as single units for association and clustering. Among about 400 genotyped donors of the cohort, an average of about 220,000 unique TCR beta nucleotide sequences was sequenced per donor, of which 15% to 20% were non-productive.

In total, just over 650 healthy bone marrow donors made up the cohort. Cohort members were all nominally healthy when sampled, although unrecorded immune exposures were likely present. The donor tested CMV seropositive and was one of the 289 seropositive cohort members. Each donor provided a peripheral blood sample, and peripheral blood mononuclear cells were used for TCR beta sequencing. The Qiagen DNeasy Blood Extraction Kit was used to extract genomic DNA from the blood cell samples. Points the paper makes about the study in general: Because counts were too low, 15 to 20 rarely observed V segments, including chromosome 9 orphons, were excluded from the earlier analysis of 587 of the donors. The study gave a list of around 170 TCR beta chains associated with cytomegalovirus. Because HLA typing was unavailable for some donors at each locus, only the typed subset was used in association tests. Correlated functional status among segregating V segments might be attributable to linkage disequilibrium, but an unknown experimental factor could not be ruled out. Assigning TCR associations to individual alleles was difficult when HLA alleles, especially DR and DQ, strongly co-occurred. The presence/absence analyses assumed that sequencing depth was roughly uniform across donors, and that assumption may not be true. In vitro tests confirmed that a few of the cytomegalovirus-associated TCR beta chains recognize cytomegalovirus antigens. Compared with the roughly 720-donor mean, donors in an Asian-associated ancestry cluster had fewer N-insertions in productive TCRs, according to a later genetic analysis. In an earlier analysis of 587 of the donors, most TCR beta V segments appeared in productive rearrangements about 90% or about 30% of the time, broadly matching IMGT annotations. While some public TCRs were present in many individuals, most TCR sequences turned up only very rarely across donors. In a later analysis, HLA-associated TCR beta chains were found to be more clonally expanded and to have lower generation probabilities than equally common non-associated chains. The classifier was reported to diagnose cytomegalovirus status with high specificity and sensitivity in both the original cohort and the validation cohort. It was suggested by the authors that the approach could potentially be generalized to other disease states and immunological phenotypes. A later genetic analysis associated a missense DCLRE1C variant with V-gene and J-gene trimming of TCR beta chains, and an independent cohort replicated the association. Most CMV-associated TCR beta chains appeared to be HLA-restricted in a later analysis, and the HLA associations seemed to be driven largely by CMV exposure. In this cohort, only TCR beta chains were sequenced, and detectable features were limited by the absence of alpha or paired-chain data. A cluster of highly shared sequence variants was judged likely to represent a technical artifact of the sequencing pipeline. In a later analysis, 16,951 TCR beta sequences were associated with specific HLA alleles at a false discovery rate of 0.05. A further reported finding was that TCR beta sequences accurately predicted the HLA-A and HLA-B alleles for most subjects in the first cohort. A later analysis found that TCR association rates varied across HLA loci, with DRB1 alleles showing the most associated TCRs and HLA-C alleles the fewest. According to a later analysis, parvovirus B19, influenza, CMV and Epstein-Barr virus appeared linked to several top co-occurrence clusters. The only immune exposure information available for the cohort was CMV serostatus.

Library preparation was by the immunoSEQ multiplex PCR assay. A mixture of 60 forward primers for TCR Vbeta segments and 13 reverse primers for TCR Jbeta segments was used in the multiplex PCR. The CDR3 region of rearranged TCR beta genes was amplified from genomic DNA with a multiplex PCR assay. The Illumina HiSeq System was used to sequence the amplified TCR beta libraries as 87-base-pair reads. Under the source paper's analysis protocol: Across the 670 or so repertoires, a later analysis counted 78 million or so unique TCR beta chains, roughly 11 million of which were shared by at least two donors. Raw reads were error-corrected and collapsed into unique sequences with a nearest-neighbor algorithm that merged closely related sequences to remove PCR and sequencing errors. To assign V, D and J gene segments, CDR3 sequences were aligned to IMGT reference sequences. For a sequence to be retained, a match of at least six nucleotides to both a V gene segment and a J gene segment was required. Rearrangements were classified as productive when the CDR3 lacked stop codons and remained in frame with V and J, and all other rearrangements were classified as non-productive. Following IMGT convention, CDR3 was defined as the stretch from the second conserved V-encoded cysteine to the conserved J-encoded phenylalanine. In an earlier analysis of approximately 500 of the donors, sequences lacking an unambiguous match to a single V gene segment were excluded. An earlier analysis of approximately 590 of the donors called V segments functional above 56.7% productive rearrangements and segregating when the between-donor standard deviation exceeded 5%. A statistical classification framework was built for diagnosing cytomegalovirus status from the catalog of TCR beta chain sequences. In a later analysis, V and J genes were assigned by comparing TCR nucleotide sequences against IMGT/GENE-DB human TR gene sequences. A later analysis assigned CDR3 sequences and most-parsimonious VDJ recombination scenarios with the TCRdist pipeline. In a later analysis, each TCR beta chain was defined by its CDR3 amino acid sequence together with its V-gene family, and reads without a unique V-gene family were excluded. In a later analysis, approximately 640 highly shared, low-generation-probability nucleotide sequences were removed to address suspected cross-contamination and a sequencing artifact. In a later analysis, a clonal expansion index for each public chain was calculated from normalized within-repertoire ranks of inferred template counts. Generation probabilities in a later analysis came from a VDJ recombination model fitted to out-of-frame rearrangements, and those results were checked against IGoR. In a later analysis, TCR-TCR, TCR-HLA and TCR-CMV co-occurrence was scored with hypergeometric tests, and a repertoire-size bias correction was applied to TCR pairs. To estimate false discovery rates, a later analysis permuted the HLA or CMV assignments 20 times. In a later analysis, co-occurring TCRs were grouped using DBSCAN, with TCRdist sequence similarity added in when clustering inside HLA-allele-positive subsets. For co-occurrence clustering, repertoires with fewer than 30,000 or more than 120,000 public chains were excluded, along with roughly 5 repertoires with anomalous nucleotide sharing. This is the immuneACCESS table as TCRdb keeps it, with only in-frame sequences that have V and J called. A part of the clones is gone; compared with another copy, unresolved V genes explain less than half, and the rest is unexplained. V, J and clone size derive from that table, while D and trimming were established from the DNA sequence. The sample yields 95,000 to 150,000 clones; approximately 73% were counted once. Of the sample, over 4% falls within the top ten clones.

The source material was PBMCs. The TCR comes from a man in his sixties in good health and CMV-seropositive.

Read as DNA, the sequence is TGTGCCAGCAGCCACCAGACAGTTTACGAGCAGTACTTC. Its coded protein is CASSHQTVYEQYF. Rearrangement joined TRBV6-6 to TRBJ2-7; a tentative D match to TRBD1 spans 5 bases. CDR1 and CDR2 are read off the germline V gene (reference sequence) as MNHNY and SVGAGI. V sheds 6 bases and J sheds 4 bases, leaving 13 bases between their ends. The CDR3 spans 13 residues, from the cysteine through the phenylalanine. The CDR3 DNA has 39 bases and is translated from base 1.